The 11 T cell receptor beta chains listed next were all sequenced from one sample in a study of beta chain features in type 1 diabetes. What was sequenced were expressed TCRB transcripts, since all of the isolated RNA had been reverse transcribed. Repertoires were generated with immunoSEQ multiplex PCR, while TCRdb's copy carries only in-frame clones and drops some. The top ten hold 0.03% to 0.04% of the sample, which has some 230,000 clones, 9% to 10% seen once. Specimen: naive CD4+ T cells from blood. All receptors come from a woman under 30 in good health.

The chain employs TRBV6-1 and TRBJ2-2; 9 bases are shared with TRBD1. Germline CDR1 is MNHNS and CDR2 is SASEGT. The V and J ends lost 10 bases and 6 bases, in that order; junction bases with no gene match: 6. The CDR3 spans 13 residues. This CDR3 is CATGTGPPGELFF. The CDR3 region has the DNA TGTGCCACCGGGACAGGGCCTCCCGGGGAGCTGTTTTTT.

The sample holds a few counts of this clone. The V gene is TRBV4-2, the J gene TRBJ2-7; 9 nucleotides match TRBD2. The germline gives CDR1 LGHNA, CDR2 YNFKEQ. The CDR3 extends over 16 amino acids. The junction had 5 bases not matched to a gene; V was cut back by 1 base and J by 1 base. As DNA, the CDR3 is TGTGCCAGCAGCCAAGCCCACACTAGCGGGTCCTACGAGCAGTACTTC. Translated, it gives CASSQAHTSGSYEQYF.

The genes are TRBV9 and TRBJ1-3, with TRBD1 as a possible D gene (5 bases). CDR3 size: 15 residues. CDR1 SGDLS and CDR2 YYNGEE come from the germline V gene. V shed 2 bases and J shed 2 bases, with 11 bases lying between them. Here the CDR3 DNA reads TGTGCCAGCAGCGTGGGGGGAGACCCTGGAAACACCATATATTTT. This codes for CASSVGGDPGNTIYF.

This clone was picked up a small number of times. V is TRBV5-1 and J is TRBJ2-7; no clear D. The CDR3 has 16 amino acids. Trimming stripped 0 bases from V and 0 bases from J, with 13 bases between. In germline, CDR1 is SGHRS, CDR2 YFSETQ. CDR3 region: CASSLDSHSSSYEQYF. CDR3 DNA sequence: TGCGCCAGCAGCTTGGACTCTCACAGTAGCTCCTACGAGCAGTACTTC. Together with reference TRBV5-1 and TRBJ2-7, the CDR3 gives the full variable domain: KAGVTQTPRYLIKTRGQQVTLSCSPISGHRSVSWYQQTPGQGLQFLFEYFSETQRNKGNFPGRFSGRQFSNSRSEMNVSTLELGDSALYLCASSLDSHSSSYEQYFGPGTRLTVT.

V usage is TRBV5-1 and J usage is TRBJ2-6; D ambiguous. CDR1 and CDR2 (germline): SGHRS, YFSETQ. CDR3 size: 14 residues. V dropped 5 bases and J dropped 1 base, with 7 bases sitting between them. The CDR3 bases are TGCGCCAGCAGGGAGTGGTCTGGGGCCAACGTCCTGACTTTC. This encodes CASREWSGANVLTF.

In this sample, this clone turned up a few times. V usage is TRBV6-1 and J usage is TRBJ2-5; possibly TRBD2 for D (6 bases). This CDR3 spans 14 amino acids. CDR1 MNHNS and CDR2 SASEGT come from the germline V gene. The V end was cut by 9 bases, the J end by 1 base, with 15 bases between. CDR3 region: CASTAGTSQETQYF. The DNA for the CDR3 is TGTGCCAGTACCGCCGGGACTTCCCAAGAGACCCAGTACTTC.

This clone has more than one count but fewer than ten. This chain's CDR3 is CASTKSRPGEQYF. CDR3 bases: TGTGCCAGCACTAAGTCCCGGCCGGGCGAGCAGTACTTC. The chain joins TRBV2 to TRBJ2-7, with D unclear. The germline V gene has CDR1 SNHLY and CDR2 FYNNEI. The CDR3 is 13 residues long. The V end lost 7 bases, the J end lost 6 bases, and 16 bases lay between the germline ends.

Turning to this clone: This sample also contains other DNA sequences that code for the same CDR3. The chain has TRBV30 and TRBJ1-1; D might be TRBD1 (5 bases). The CDR3 loop spans 13 amino acids. The germline V and J ends were trimmed by 1 base and 0 bases, with 6 bases remaining between them. Per the germline V gene, CDR1 is GTSNPN and CDR2 is SVGIG (reference sequence). The CDR3 DNA reads as TGTGCCTGGAGTGGACAGCTGAACACTGAAGCTTTCTTT. This encodes CAWSGQLNTEAFF.

The rearrangement uses TRBV5-1 and TRBJ1-1; D perhaps matches TRBD1 (6 bases). Trimming removed 3 bases from V and 1 base from J, with 16 bases in between. The CDR3 runs to 16 residues. Germline V gene sequence: CDR1 SGHRS, CDR2 YFSETQ. The DNA of the CDR3 is TGCGCCAGCAGCTACCGGACAGTCCAACAGAACACTGAAGCTTTCTTT. Translated: CASSYRTVQQNTEAFF.

This clone has just a few counts. The chain couples TRBV18 to TRBJ2-5, with TRBD2 as a possible D gene (6 bases). CDR1 is KGHSH and CDR2 is LQKENI in the germline V gene. The ends were cut back, 6 bases at V and 2 bases at J, with 10 bases in the middle. This CDR3 has 13 amino acids. The CDR3 DNA sequence: TGTGCCAGCTCCCCAGGGAGGCAAGAGACCCAGTACTTC. The encoded protein is CASSPGRQETQYF. The full variable domain, with the rest looked up from reference TRBV18 and TRBJ2-5, is NAGVMQNPRHLVRRRGQEARLRCSPMKGHSHVYWYRQLPEEGLKFMVYLQKENIIDESGMPKERFSAEFPKEGPSILRIQQVVRGDSAAYFCASSPGRQETQYFGPGTRLLVL.

This clone was detected a few times. The chain joins TRBV5-1 to TRBJ2-3; TRBD2 might be the D (6 bases). The CDR3 has 16 amino acids. From germline, CDR1 is SGHRS and CDR2 YFSETQ. Trimming removed 6 bases at V and 6 bases at J, with 23 bases between. In nucleotides, the CDR3 is TGCGCCAGCAAGGAGGGCCTTTTTCGCTCGTCGGATACGCAGTATTTT. Translating it yields CASKEGLFRSSDTQYF.